This T cell receptor (beta chain) was observed in a study of beta chain features in type 1 diabetes. Findings of the study overall: For type 1 diabetes patients, VDJ junctions showed fewer insertions and more deletions. Patients' naive, central memory and regulatory TCRB repertoires appeared more alike than those of healthy donors. Among all four CD4+ subsets, Type 1 diabetes patients had TCRB CDR3s that were moderately but significantly shorter.

Trimming at V came to 9 bases and at J to 3 bases, leaving 4 bases not matched to a gene. This CDR3 region has 13 residues. Germline V gene data show CDR1 as MDHEN and CDR2 as SYDVKM. The whole isolated RNA underwent reverse transcription, so sequencing captured expressed TCRB transcripts. Around 3.8 million reads per sample were averaged for naive, central memory and regulatory samples. Only in-frame clones appear in the TCRdb table, and some are missing; sequencing was by immunoSEQ multiplex PCR. The table shows some 360,000 clones, with 8.5% to 10% occurring only once. Many counts were recorded for this clone. What it binds is not known.

Sequenced input: central memory CD4+ T cells from blood. The sequence derives from a young man with type 1 diabetes. This sequence joins TRBV28 and TRBJ2-3; 9 nucleotides match TRBD2. CDR3 loop: CASAGGETDTQYF. For the CDR3, the DNA is TGTGCCAGTGCGGGAGGGGAGACAGATACGCAGTATTTT. Using reference TRBV28 and TRBJ2-3 for the parts outside the CDR3, the full variable domain is DVKVTQSSRYLVKRTGEKVFLECVQDMDHENMFWYRQDPGLGLRLIYFSYDVKMKEKGDIPEGYSVSREKKERFSLILESASTNQTSMYLCASAGGETDTQYFGPGTRLTVL.